A selection of T cell receptor beta chains follows, all from one sample in a study of blood T cell repertoires in COVID-19. Assay: immunoSEQ multiplex PCR; the TCRdb copy retains only in-frame clones and omits some. The data show under 70,000 clones, approximately 80% seen once. The source material was peripheral blood. These receptors were obtained from a woman of 80 years or more with acute or convalescent COVID-19. CDR3s include the opening cysteine and the closing phenylalanine or tryptophan.

j_call v_call cdr3_aa
TRBJ1-1 TRBV5-6 CASSYFGTDKNTEAFF
TRBJ2-7 TRBV30 CAWTGPGGLEQYF
TRBJ2-1 TRBV9 CASSFGLSNEQFF
TRBJ1-2 TRBV5-4 CASSPGDRVHGYTF
TRBJ2-5 TRBV10-3 CAISGGVRQETQYF
TRBJ2-2 TRBV7-9 CASSLAIQRGPGTGELFF
TRBJ1-2 TRBV14 CASSPPRGGRGGYGYTF
TRBJ2-7 TRBV7-9 CASRLTGGWGEQYF
TRBJ1-2 TRBV6-5 CASRRGANYGYTF
TRBJ1-5 TRBV7-8 CASSFRDRYSNQPQHF